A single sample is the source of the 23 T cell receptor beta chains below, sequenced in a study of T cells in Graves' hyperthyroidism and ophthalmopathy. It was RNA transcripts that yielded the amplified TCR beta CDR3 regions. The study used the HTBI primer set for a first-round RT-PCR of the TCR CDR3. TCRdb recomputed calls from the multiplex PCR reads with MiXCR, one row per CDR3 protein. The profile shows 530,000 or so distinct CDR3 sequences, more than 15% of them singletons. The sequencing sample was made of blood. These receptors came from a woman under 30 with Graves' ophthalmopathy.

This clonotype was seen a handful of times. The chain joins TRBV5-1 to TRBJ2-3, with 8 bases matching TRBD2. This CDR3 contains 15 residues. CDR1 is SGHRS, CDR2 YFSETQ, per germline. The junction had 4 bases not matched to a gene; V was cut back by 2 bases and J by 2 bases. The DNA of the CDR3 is TGCGCCAGCAGCTTCGGGACTAGAAACACAGATACGCAGTATTTT. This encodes CASSFGTRNTDTQYF. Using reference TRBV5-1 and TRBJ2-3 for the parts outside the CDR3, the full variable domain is KAGVTQTPRYLIKTRGQQVTLSCSPISGHRSVSWYQQTPGQGLQFLFEYFSETQRNKGNFPGRFSGRQFSNSRSEMNVSTLELGDSALYLCASSFGTRNTDTQYFGPGTRLTVL.

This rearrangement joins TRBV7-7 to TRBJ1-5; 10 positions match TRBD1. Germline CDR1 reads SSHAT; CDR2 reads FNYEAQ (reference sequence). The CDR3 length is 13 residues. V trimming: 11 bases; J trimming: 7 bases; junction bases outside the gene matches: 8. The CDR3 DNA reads TGTGCCCTTGGACAGGGGGGAGGCCAGCCCCAGCATTTT. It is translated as CALGQGGGQPQHF.

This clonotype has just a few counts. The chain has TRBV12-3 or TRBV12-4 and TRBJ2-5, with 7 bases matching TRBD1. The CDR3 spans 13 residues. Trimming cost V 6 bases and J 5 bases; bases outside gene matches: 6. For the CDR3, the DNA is TGTGCCAGCAGAGCGACAGGGTACGAGACCCAGTACTTC. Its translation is CASRATGYETQYF.

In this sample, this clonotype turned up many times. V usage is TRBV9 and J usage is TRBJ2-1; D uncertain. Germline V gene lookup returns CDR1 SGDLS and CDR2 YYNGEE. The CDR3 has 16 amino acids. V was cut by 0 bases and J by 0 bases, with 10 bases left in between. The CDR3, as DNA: TGTGCCAGCAGCGTAGTATGGCAGAGCTCCTACAATGAGCAGTTCTTC. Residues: CASSVVWQSSYNEQFF.

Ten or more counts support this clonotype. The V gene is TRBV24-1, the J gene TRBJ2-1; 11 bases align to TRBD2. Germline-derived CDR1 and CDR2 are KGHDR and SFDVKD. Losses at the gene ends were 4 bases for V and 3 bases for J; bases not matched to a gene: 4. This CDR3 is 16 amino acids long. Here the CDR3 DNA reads TGTGCCACCAGTGACTCTAGCGGGGGGATCTACAATGAGCAGTTCTTC. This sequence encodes CATSDSSGGIYNEQFF.

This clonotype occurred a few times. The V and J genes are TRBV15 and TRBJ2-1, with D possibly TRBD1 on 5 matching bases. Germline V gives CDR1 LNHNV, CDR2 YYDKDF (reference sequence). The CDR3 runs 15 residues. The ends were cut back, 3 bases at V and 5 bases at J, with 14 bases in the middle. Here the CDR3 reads CATSSHKTGNNEQFF. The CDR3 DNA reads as TGTGCCACCAGCAGCCATAAAACAGGAAACAATGAGCAGTTCTTC.

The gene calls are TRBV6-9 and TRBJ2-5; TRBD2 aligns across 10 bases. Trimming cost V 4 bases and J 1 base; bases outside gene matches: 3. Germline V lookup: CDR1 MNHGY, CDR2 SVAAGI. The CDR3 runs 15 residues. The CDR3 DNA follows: TGTGCCAGCAGTTCGACTAGCGGGTTCCAAGAGACCCAGTACTTC. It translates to CASSSTSGFQETQYF.

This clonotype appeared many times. The CDR3 spells CASSLASGRPYEQYF. The CDR3 coding sequence is TGCGCCAGCAGCTTGGCGAGTGGGAGGCCCTACGAGCAGTACTTC. V and J are TRBV5-1 and TRBJ2-7; TRBD2 might be the D (6 bases). Germline CDR1 and CDR2: SGHRS and YFSETQ. The CDR3 length is 15 residues. V gave up 0 bases and J gave up 2 bases, with 12 bases separating them.

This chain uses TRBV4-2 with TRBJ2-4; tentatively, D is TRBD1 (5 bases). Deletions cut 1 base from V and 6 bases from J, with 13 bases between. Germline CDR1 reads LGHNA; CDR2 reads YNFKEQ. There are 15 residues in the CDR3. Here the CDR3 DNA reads TGTGCCAGCAGCCAAGTGGAAGGGGAAGGAAACATTCAGTACTTC. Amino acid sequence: CASSQVEGEGNIQYF.

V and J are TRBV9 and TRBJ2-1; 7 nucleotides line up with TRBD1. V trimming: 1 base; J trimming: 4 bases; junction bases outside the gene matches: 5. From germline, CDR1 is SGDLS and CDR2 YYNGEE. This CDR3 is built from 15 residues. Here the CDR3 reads CASSVLGQDYNEQFF. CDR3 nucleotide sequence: TGTGCCAGCAGCGTACTTGGACAGGATTACAATGAGCAGTTCTTC.

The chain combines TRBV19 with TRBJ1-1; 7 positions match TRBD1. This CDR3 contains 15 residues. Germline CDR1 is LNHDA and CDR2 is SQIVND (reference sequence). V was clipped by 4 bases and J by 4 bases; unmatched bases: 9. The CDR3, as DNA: TGTGCCAGTAGTAGAAACAGGGGCGGTGGCACTGAAGCTTTCTTT. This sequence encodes CASSRNRGGGTEAFF.

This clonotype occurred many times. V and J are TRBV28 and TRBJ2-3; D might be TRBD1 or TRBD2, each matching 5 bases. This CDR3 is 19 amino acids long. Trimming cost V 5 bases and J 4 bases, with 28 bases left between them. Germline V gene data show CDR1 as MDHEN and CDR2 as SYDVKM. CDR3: CASSKRLTTGTAVADTQYF. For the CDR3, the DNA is TGTGCCAGCAGTAAACGCTTAACCACCGGGACCGCCGTGGCAGATACGCAGTATTTT.

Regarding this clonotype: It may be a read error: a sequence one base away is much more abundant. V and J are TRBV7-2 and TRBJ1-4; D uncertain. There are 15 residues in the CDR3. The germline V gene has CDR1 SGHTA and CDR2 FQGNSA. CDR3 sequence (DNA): TGTGCCAACAGCCTCCTCGAGGGAGAGGGTGAAAAACTGTTTTTT. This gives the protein CANSLLEGEGEKLFF.

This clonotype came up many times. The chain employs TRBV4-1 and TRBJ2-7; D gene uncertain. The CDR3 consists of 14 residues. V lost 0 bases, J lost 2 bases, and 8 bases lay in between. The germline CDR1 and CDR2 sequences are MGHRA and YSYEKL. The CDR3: CASSQEPTAYEQYF. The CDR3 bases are TGCGCCAGCAGCCAAGAACCAACGGCCTACGAGCAGTACTTC.

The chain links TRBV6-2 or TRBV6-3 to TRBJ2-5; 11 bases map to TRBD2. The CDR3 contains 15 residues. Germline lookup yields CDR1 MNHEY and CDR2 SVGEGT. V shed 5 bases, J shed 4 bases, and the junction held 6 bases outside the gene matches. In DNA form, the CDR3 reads TGTGCCAGCAGTCTTTGGACTAGCGGGCGAGAGACCCAGTACTTC. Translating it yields CASSLWTSGRETQYF.

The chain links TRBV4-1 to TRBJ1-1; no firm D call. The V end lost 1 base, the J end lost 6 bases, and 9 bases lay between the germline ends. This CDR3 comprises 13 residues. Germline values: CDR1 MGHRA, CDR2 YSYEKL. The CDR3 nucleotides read TGCGCCAGCAGCCAAGGACCCAGTTCTGAAGCTTTCTTT. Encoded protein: CASSQGPSSEAFF.

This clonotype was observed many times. The CDR3 nucleotides read TGTGCCAGCAGCTTACCGAACACCGGGGAGCTGTTTTTT. The encoded protein is CASSLPNTGELFF. The genes are TRBV11-2 and TRBJ2-2; D gene unclear. CDR1 is SGHAT and CDR2 is FQNNGV in the germline V gene. V was clipped by 2 bases and J by 0 bases, with 1 base between them. This CDR3 has 13 residues.

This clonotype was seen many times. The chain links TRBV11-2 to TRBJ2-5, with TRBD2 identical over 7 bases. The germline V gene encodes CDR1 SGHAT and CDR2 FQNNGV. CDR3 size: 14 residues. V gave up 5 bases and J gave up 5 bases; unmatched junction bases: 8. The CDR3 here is CASSPSGRAETQYF. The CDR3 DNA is TGTGCCAGCAGCCCTTCGGGGAGGGCGGAGACCCAGTACTTC.

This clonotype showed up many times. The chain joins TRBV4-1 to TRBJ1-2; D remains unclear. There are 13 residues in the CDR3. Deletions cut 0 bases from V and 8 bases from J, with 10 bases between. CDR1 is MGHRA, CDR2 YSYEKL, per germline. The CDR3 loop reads CASSQDLEWGYTF. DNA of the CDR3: TGCGCCAGCAGCCAAGATTTGGAATGGGGCTACACCTTC.

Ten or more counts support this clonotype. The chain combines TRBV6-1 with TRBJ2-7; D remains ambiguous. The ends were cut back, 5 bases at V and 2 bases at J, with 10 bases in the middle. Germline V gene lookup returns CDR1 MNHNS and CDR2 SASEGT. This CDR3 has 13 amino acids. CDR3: CASSTHTAYEQYF. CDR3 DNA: TGTGCCAGCAGTACCCATACCGCCTACGAGCAGTACTTC.

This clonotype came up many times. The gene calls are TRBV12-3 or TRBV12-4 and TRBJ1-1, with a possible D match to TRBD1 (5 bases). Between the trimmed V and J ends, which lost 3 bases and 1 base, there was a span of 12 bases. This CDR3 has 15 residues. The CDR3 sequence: CASSFFEGTNTEAFF. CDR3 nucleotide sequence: TGTGCCAGCAGTTTTTTCGAAGGGACGAACACTGAAGCTTTCTTT.

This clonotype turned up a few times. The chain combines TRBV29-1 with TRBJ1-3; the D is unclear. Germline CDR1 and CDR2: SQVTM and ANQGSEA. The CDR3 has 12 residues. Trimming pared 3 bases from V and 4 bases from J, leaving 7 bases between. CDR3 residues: CSVEGDGNTIYF. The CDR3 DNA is TGCAGCGTTGAGGGTGACGGAAACACCATATATTTT. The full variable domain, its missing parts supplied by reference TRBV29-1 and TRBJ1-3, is SAVISQKPSRDICQRGTSLTIQCQVDSQVTMMFWYRQQPGQSLTLIATANQGSEATYESGFVIDKFPISRPNLTFSTLTVSNMSPEDSSIYLCSVEGDGNTIYFGEGSWLTVV.

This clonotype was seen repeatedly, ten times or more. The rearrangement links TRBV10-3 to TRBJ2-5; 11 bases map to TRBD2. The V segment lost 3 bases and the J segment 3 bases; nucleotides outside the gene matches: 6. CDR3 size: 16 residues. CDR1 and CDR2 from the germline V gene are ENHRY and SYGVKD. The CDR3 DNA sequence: TGTGCCATCAGTGAAGGACTAGCGGGTATTGAAGAGACCCAGTACTTC. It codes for CAISEGLAGIEETQYF.